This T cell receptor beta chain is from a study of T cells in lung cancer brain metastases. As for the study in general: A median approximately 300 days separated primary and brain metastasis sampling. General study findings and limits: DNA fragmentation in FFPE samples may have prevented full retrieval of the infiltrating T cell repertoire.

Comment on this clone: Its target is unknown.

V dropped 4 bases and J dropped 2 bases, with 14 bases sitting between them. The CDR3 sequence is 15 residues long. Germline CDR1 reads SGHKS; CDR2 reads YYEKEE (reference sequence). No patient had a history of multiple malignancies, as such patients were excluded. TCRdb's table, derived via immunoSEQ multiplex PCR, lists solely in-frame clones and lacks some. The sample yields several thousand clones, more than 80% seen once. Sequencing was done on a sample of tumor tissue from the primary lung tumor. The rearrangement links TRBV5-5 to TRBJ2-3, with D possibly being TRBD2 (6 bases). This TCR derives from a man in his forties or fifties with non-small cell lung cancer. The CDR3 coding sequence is TGTGCCAGCAGCCGCGACGGGGGTGACACAGATACGCAGTATTTT. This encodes CASSRDGGDTDTQYF. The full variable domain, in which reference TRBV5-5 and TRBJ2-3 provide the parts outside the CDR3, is DAGVTQSPTHLIKTRGQQVTLRCSPISGHKSVSWYQQVLGQGPQFIFQYYEKEERGRGNFPDRFSARQFPNYSSELNVNALLLGDSALYLCASSRDGGDTDTQYFGPGTRLTVL.